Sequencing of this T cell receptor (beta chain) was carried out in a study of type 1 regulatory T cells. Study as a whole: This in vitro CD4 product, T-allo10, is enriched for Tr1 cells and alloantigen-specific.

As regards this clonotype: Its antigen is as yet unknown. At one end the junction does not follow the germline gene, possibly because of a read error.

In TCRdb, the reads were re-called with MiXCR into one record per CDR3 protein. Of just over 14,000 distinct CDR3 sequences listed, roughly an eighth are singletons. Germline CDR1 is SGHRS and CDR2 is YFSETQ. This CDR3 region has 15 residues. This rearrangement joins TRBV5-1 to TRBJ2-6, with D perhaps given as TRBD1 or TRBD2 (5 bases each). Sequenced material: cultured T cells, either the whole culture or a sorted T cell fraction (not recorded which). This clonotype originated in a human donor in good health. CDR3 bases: TGCGCCAGCAGCCAGCAGGGTACCGGGGCCAACGTCCCGACTTTC. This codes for CASSQQGTGANVPTF.